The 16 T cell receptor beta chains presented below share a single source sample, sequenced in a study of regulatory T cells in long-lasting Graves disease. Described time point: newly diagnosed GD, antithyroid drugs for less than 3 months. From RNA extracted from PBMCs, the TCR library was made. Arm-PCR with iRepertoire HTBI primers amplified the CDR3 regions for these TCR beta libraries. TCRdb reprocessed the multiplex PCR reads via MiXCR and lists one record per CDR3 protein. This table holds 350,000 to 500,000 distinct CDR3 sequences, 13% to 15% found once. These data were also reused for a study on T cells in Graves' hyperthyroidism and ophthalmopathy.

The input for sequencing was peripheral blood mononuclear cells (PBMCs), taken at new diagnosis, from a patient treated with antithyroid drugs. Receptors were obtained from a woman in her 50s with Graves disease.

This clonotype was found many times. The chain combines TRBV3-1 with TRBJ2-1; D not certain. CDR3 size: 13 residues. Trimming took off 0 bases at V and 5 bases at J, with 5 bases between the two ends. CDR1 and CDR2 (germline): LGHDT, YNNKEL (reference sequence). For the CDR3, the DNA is TGTGCCAGCAGCCAAGATAGGCACAATGAGCAGTTCTTC. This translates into CASSQDRHNEQFF.

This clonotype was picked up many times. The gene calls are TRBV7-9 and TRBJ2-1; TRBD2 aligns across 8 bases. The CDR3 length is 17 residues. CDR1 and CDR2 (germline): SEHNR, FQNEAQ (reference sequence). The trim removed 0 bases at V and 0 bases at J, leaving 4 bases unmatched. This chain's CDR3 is CASSLAVGLGSYNEQFF. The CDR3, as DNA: TGTGCCAGCAGCTTAGCAGTGGGACTAGGCTCCTACAATGAGCAGTTCTTC.

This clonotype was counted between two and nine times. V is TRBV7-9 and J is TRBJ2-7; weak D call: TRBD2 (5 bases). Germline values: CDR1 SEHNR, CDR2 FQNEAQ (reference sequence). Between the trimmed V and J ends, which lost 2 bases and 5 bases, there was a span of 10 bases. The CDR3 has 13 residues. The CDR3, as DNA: TGTGCCAGCAGCTTACCCCTAGCCCACGAGCAGTACTTC. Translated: CASSLPLAHEQYF.

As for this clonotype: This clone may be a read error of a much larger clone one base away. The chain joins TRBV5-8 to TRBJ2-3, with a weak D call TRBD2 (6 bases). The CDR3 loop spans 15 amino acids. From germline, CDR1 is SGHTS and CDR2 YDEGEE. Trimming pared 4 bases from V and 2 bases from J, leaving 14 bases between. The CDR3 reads CASSTPSVYTDTQYF. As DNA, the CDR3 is TGTGCCAGCAGCACCCCTAGCGTTTACACAGATACGCAGTATTTT.

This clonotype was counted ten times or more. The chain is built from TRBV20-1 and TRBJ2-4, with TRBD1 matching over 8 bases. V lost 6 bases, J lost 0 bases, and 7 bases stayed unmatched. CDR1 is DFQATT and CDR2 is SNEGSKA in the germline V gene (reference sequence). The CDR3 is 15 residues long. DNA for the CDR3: TGCAGTGCGGAGCGACAGGGGCTAGCCAAAAACATTCAGTACTTC. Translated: CSAERQGLAKNIQYF.

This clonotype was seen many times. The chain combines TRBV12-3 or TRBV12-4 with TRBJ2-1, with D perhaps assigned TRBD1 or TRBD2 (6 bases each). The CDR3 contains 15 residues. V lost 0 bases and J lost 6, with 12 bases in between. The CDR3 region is CASSLAGGGGNEQFF. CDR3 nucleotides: TGTGCCAGCAGTTTAGCGGGCGGAGGGGGCAATGAGCAGTTCTTC.

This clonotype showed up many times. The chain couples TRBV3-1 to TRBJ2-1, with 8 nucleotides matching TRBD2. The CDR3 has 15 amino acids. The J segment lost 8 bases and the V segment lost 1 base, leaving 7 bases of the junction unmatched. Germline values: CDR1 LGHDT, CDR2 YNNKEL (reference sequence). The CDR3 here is CASSQGWLAGYEQFF. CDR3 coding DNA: TGTGCCAGCAGCCAAGGCTGGTTAGCGGGATATGAGCAGTTCTTC.

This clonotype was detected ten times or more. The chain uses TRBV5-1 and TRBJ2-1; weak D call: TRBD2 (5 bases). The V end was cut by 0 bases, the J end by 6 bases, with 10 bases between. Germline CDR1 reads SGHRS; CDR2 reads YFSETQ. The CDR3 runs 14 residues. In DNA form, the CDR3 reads TGCGCCAGCAGCTTGGGGGCTACTAGCAATGAGCAGTTCTTC. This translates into CASSLGATSNEQFF.

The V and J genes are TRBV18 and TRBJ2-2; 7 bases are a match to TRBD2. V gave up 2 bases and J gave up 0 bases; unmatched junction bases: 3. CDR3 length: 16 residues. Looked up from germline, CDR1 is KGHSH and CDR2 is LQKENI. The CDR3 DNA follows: TGTGCCAGCTCACCAGCGGGGGACTCGAACACCGGGGAGCTGTTTTTT. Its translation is CASSPAGDSNTGELFF.

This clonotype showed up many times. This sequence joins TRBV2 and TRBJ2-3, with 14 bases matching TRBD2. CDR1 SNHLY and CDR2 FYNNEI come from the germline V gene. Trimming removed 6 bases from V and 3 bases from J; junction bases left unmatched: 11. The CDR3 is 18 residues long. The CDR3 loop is CASSDPGLAGVPTDTQYF. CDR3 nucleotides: TGTGCCAGCAGCGATCCGGGACTAGCGGGAGTTCCAACAGATACGCAGTATTTT.

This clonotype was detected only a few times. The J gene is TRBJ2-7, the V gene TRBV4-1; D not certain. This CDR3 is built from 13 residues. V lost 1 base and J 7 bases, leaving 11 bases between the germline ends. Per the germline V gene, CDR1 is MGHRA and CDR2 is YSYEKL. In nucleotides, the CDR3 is TGCGCCAGCAGCCAAGTCGTTGTTCCTGAGCAGTACTTC. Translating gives CASSQVVVPEQYF.

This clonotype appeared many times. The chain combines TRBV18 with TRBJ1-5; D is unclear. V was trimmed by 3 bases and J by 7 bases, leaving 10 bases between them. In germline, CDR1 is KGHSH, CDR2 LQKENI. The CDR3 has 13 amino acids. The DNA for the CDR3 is TGTGCCAGCTCACCGGATAGAGGGCAGCCCCAGCATTTT. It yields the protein CASSPDRGQPQHF.

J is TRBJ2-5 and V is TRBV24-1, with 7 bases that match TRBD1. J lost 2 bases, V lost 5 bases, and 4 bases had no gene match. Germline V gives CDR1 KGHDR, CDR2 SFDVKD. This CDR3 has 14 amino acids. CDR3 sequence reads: CATSGPGQQETQYF. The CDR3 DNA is TGTGCCACCAGTGGCCCGGGACAGCAAGAGACCCAGTACTTC.

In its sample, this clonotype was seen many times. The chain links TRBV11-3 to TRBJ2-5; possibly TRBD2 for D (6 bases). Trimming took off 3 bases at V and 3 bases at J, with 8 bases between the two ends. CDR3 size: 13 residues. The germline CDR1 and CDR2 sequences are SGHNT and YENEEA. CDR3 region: CASSFGGKETQYF. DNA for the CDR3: TGTGCCAGCAGCTTCGGCGGGAAAGAGACCCAGTACTTC.

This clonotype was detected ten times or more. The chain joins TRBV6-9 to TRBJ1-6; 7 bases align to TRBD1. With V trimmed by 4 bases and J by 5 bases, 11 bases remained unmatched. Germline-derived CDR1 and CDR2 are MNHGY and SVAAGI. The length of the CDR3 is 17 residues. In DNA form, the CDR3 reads TGTGCCAGCAGTTCAGTGATACGGACAGGCGATAATTCACCCCTCCACTTT. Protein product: CASSSVIRTGDNSPLHF.

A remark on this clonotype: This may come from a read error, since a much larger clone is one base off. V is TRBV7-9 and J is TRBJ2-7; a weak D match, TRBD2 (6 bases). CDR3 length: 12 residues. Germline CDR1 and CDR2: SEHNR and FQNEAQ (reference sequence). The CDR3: CTSSGLAKEQYF. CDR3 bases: TGTACCAGCAGCGGGCTAGCTAAAGAGCAGTACTTC.